A selection of T cell receptor beta chains follows, all from one sample in a study of CD8+ T cells in alopecia areata. Libraries were prepared by immunoSEQ multiplex PCR; TCRdb keeps only in-frame clonotypes and omits some of them. The sample contains around 100,000 clones, roughly two fifths of which appear only once. Here the sequenced sample was CD8+ T cells sorted from blood, taken at week 24, from a patient treated with tofacitinib. The receptors shown here come from a human donor with alopecia areata. CDR3s include the opening cysteine and the closing phenylalanine or tryptophan. The order of the fields is clone size, V gene, J gene, D gene, CDR3 DNA, CDR3 protein. A D gene is named only where the DNA matches it firmly. Rows give clone size only sometimes, using once, few, many, or a class for an expanded clone.

clone_size: .
v_call: TRBV18
j_call: TRBJ2-1
d_call: TRBD1
cdr3_nt: TGTGCCAGCTCACCACCCCGACAGGGGGTCAATGAGCAGTTCTTC
cdr3_aa: CASSPPRQGVNEQFF

clone_size: .
v_call: TRBV7-6
j_call: TRBJ1-5
d_call: .
cdr3_nt: TGTGCCAGCAGCCCTAGGATAGCTCAGCCCCAGCATTTT
cdr3_aa: CASSPRIAQPQHF

clone_size: .
v_call: TRBV5-1
j_call: TRBJ2-1
d_call: TRBD2
cdr3_nt: TGCGCCAGCAGCTCGAGCCGACTAGCGGGAGGGGAGTACAATGAGCAGTTCTTC
cdr3_aa: CASSSSRLAGGEYNEQFF

clone_size: .
v_call: TRBV30
j_call: TRBJ2-3
d_call: TRBD2
cdr3_nt: TGTGCCTGGAGCTCAAGTATAGCGGGAAGGGCAGATACGCAGTATTTT
cdr3_aa: CAWSSSIAGRADTQYF

clone_size: .
v_call: TRBV28
j_call: TRBJ2-7
d_call: .
cdr3_nt: TGTGCCAGCAGCCCGACCTGGGACACCTCCTACGAGCAGTACTTC
cdr3_aa: CASSPTWDTSYEQYF

clone_size: .
v_call: TRBV19
j_call: TRBJ2-1
d_call: .
cdr3_nt: TGTGCCAGTAGTTCCTTCGGGAGCACTCGAGGGCATGAGCAGTTCTTC
cdr3_aa: CASSSFGSTRGHEQFF

clone_size: .
v_call: TRBV27
j_call: TRBJ2-1
d_call: TRBD1
cdr3_nt: TGTGCCAGCAGTTTATCGGTCGGACAGGGGACGAATGAGCAGTTCTTC
cdr3_aa: CASSLSVGQGTNEQFF

clone_size: few
v_call: TRBV9
j_call: TRBJ2-1
d_call: .
cdr3_nt: TGTGCCAGCTCCGAGGGCTGGGGCTACAATGAGCAGTTCTTC
cdr3_aa: CASSEGWGYNEQFF

clone_size: .
v_call: TRBV9
j_call: TRBJ1-2
d_call: TRBD1
cdr3_nt: TGTGCCAGCAGCCTATCCGGGACAGGGGATGGCTACACCTTC
cdr3_aa: CASSLSGTGDGYTF

clone_size: .
v_call: TRBV30
j_call: TRBJ2-1
d_call: .
cdr3_nt: TGTGCCTGGAGTGACGGCGGGACAACCTACAATGAGCAGTTCTTC
cdr3_aa: CAWSDGGTTYNEQFF

clone_size: .
v_call: TRBV7-9
j_call: TRBJ2-1
d_call: TRBD2
cdr3_nt: TGTGCCAGCAGCTCTACAAATGGCGGGAGACCCGATAACAATGAGCAGTTCTTC
cdr3_aa: CASSSTNGGRPDNNEQFF

clone_size: few
v_call: TRBV2
j_call: TRBJ2-3
d_call: .
cdr3_nt: TGTGCCAGCAGTGATTGGGCAGATACGCAGTATTTT
cdr3_aa: CASSDWADTQYF

clone_size: .
v_call: TRBV14
j_call: TRBJ2-7
d_call: TRBD1
cdr3_nt: TGTGCCAGCAGCCAGTCAGGACAGGGGGCAATCTACGAGCAGTACTTC
cdr3_aa: CASSQSGQGAIYEQYF

clone_size: .
v_call: TRBV25-1
j_call: TRBJ2-5
d_call: .
cdr3_nt: TGTGCCAGCAGTGTGGGCGCGGCCGGGGAGACCCAGTACTTC
cdr3_aa: CASSVGAAGETQYF

clone_size: .
v_call: TRBV7-9
j_call: TRBJ2-1
d_call: TRBD2
cdr3_nt: TGTGCCAGCAGCGCGGGGGGCAATGAGCAGTTCTTC
cdr3_aa: CASSAGGNEQFF

clone_size: once
v_call: TRBV27
j_call: TRBJ1-1
d_call: TRBD1
cdr3_nt: TGTGCCAGCAGTTTCGCACAGGGGGAAGCTTTCTTT
cdr3_aa: CASSFAQGEAFF

clone_size: .
v_call: TRBV29-1
j_call: TRBJ2-7
d_call: .
cdr3_nt: TGCAGCGGTAGGACTACAGGGAGCTCCGAGCAGTACTTC
cdr3_aa: CSGRTTGSSEQYF

clone_size: .
v_call: TRBV27
j_call: TRBJ1-2
d_call: .
cdr3_nt: TGTGCCAGTAAACCTACCCCCGGGGGCTATGGCTACACCTTC
cdr3_aa: CASKPTPGGYGYTF

clone_size: .
v_call: TRBV2
j_call: TRBJ2-5
d_call: TRBD1
cdr3_nt: TGTGCCAGCAGTGACACAGGGGCGGGAGAGACCCAGTACTTC
cdr3_aa: CASSDTGAGETQYF

clone_size: few
v_call: TRBV11-2
j_call: TRBJ1-2
d_call: TRBD1
cdr3_nt: TGTGCCAGCAGCTCAACAGGGGGCTTAGGCTATGGCTACACCTTC
cdr3_aa: CASSSTGGLGYGYTF

clone_size: .
v_call: TRBV5-4
j_call: TRBJ2-7
d_call: .
cdr3_nt: TGTGCCAGCAGCCATCAGACAGGTTTGGCCTACGAGCAGTACTTC
cdr3_aa: CASSHQTGLAYEQYF

clone_size: few
v_call: TRBV9
j_call: TRBJ2-3
d_call: .
cdr3_nt: TGTGCCAGCAGCCGCAGAGGGTTAGTGGATACGCAGTATTTT
cdr3_aa: CASSRRGLVDTQYF

clone_size: .
v_call: TRBV11-2
j_call: TRBJ1-2
d_call: TRBD1
cdr3_nt: TGTGCCAGCAGCCAAGGGACAGGGGACTATGGCTACACCTTC
cdr3_aa: CASSQGTGDYGYTF

clone_size: few
v_call: TRBV9
j_call: TRBJ2-3
d_call: .
cdr3_nt: TGTGCCAGCAGCGCCTGGGACTCAAGCACAGATACGCAGTATTTT
cdr3_aa: CASSAWDSSTDTQYF

clone_size: many
v_call: TRBV29-1
j_call: TRBJ2-3
d_call: .
cdr3_nt: TGCAGCGTTTTTGGGGGAGGAGATACGCAGTATTTT
cdr3_aa: CSVFGGGDTQYF

clone_size: once
v_call: TRBV7-8
j_call: TRBJ1-1
d_call: TRBD1
cdr3_nt: TGTGCCAGCAGCTCCGGGGGACAGGGAATGAACACTGAAGCTTTCTTT
cdr3_aa: CASSSGGQGMNTEAFF

clone_size: .
v_call: TRBV7-8
j_call: TRBJ2-4
d_call: .
cdr3_nt: TGTGCCAGCAGCTTAGGGAGAGGGCTAGCCAAAAACATTCAGTACTTC
cdr3_aa: CASSLGRGLAKNIQYF

clone_size: .
v_call: TRBV20-1
j_call: TRBJ2-7
d_call: .
cdr3_nt: TGCAGTGCTAGAGAGTGGGGCGAGCAGTACTTC
cdr3_aa: CSAREWGEQYF

clone_size: .
v_call: TRBV30
j_call: TRBJ1-1
d_call: .
cdr3_nt: TGTGCCTGGAGTGCAGGGAACACTGAAGCTTTCTTT
cdr3_aa: CAWSAGNTEAFF

clone_size: .
v_call: TRBV7-6
j_call: TRBJ1-1
d_call: .
cdr3_nt: TGTGCCAGCAGCTTAGAGCGACCGCCGAACACTGAAGCTTTCTTT
cdr3_aa: CASSLERPPNTEAFF

clone_size: few
v_call: TRBV4-1
j_call: TRBJ1-1
d_call: .
cdr3_nt: TGCGCCAGCAGCCAAGCAGGGCCGAACACTGAAGCTTTCTTT
cdr3_aa: CASSQAGPNTEAFF

clone_size: .
v_call: TRBV5-1
j_call: TRBJ2-5
d_call: .
cdr3_nt: TGCGCCAGCAGGCGGAGGGGGTCAGAGACCCAGTACTTC
cdr3_aa: CASRRRGSETQYF

clone_size: .
v_call: TRBV27
j_call: TRBJ2-7
d_call: .
cdr3_nt: TGTGCCAGCAGTCTGGCGGAGGCCTACGAGCAGTACTTC
cdr3_aa: CASSLAEAYEQYF

clone_size: .
v_call: TRBV9
j_call: TRBJ2-2
d_call: .
cdr3_nt: TGTGCCAGCAGCCCGCTATCGGCCACCGGGGAGCTGTTTTTT
cdr3_aa: CASSPLSATGELFF

clone_size: .
v_call: TRBV7-6
j_call: TRBJ2-3
d_call: .
cdr3_nt: TGTGCCAGCAGCTGGGGCACAGATACGCAGTATTTT
cdr3_aa: CASSWGTDTQYF

clone_size: .
v_call: TRBV2
j_call: TRBJ2-3
d_call: .
cdr3_nt: TGTGCCAACCCCGGGCCCCCAGATACGCAGTATTTT
cdr3_aa: CANPGPPDTQYF

clone_size: .
v_call: TRBV4-1
j_call: TRBJ2-1
d_call: TRBD2
cdr3_nt: TGCGCCAGCAGCGTCCGTGGCGGGAGGGCAAATGAGCAGTTCTTC
cdr3_aa: CASSVRGGRANEQFF

clone_size: .
v_call: TRBV7-9
j_call: TRBJ2-5
d_call: .
cdr3_nt: TGTGCCAGCAGCTTAGGTTCGATCCAAGAGACCCAGTACTTC
cdr3_aa: CASSLGSIQETQYF

clone_size: .
v_call: TRBV23-1
j_call: TRBJ2-2
d_call: TRBD2
cdr3_nt: TGCGCCAGCAGTCAATCAGCTAGCGGGACTGCGAACACCGGGGAGCTGTTTTTT
cdr3_aa: CASSQSASGTANTGELFF

clone_size: .
v_call: TRBV4-1
j_call: TRBJ2-3
d_call: .
cdr3_nt: TGCGCCAGCAGCCTCCGGGGGGATACGCAGTATTTT
cdr3_aa: CASSLRGDTQYF

clone_size: .
v_call: TRBV4-1
j_call: TRBJ1-1
d_call: .
cdr3_nt: TGCGCCAGCAGCCATCCCGGACGGGATGAAGCTTTCTTT
cdr3_aa: CASSHPGRDEAFF

clone_size: few
v_call: TRBV27
j_call: TRBJ2-5
d_call: TRBD2
cdr3_nt: TGTGCCAGCAGTTTAGAATTCGGACTAGAAGAGACCCAGTACTTC
cdr3_aa: CASSLEFGLEETQYF

clone_size: .
v_call: TRBV19
j_call: TRBJ2-3
d_call: .
cdr3_nt: TGTGCCAGTAGTACCCCATACGACGCAGATACGCAGTATTTT
cdr3_aa: CASSTPYDADTQYF

clone_size: .
v_call: TRBV28
j_call: TRBJ2-5
d_call: TRBD2
cdr3_nt: TGTGCCAGCAGTTCCCGGACTCGGGAGGGAGAGACCCAGTACTTC
cdr3_aa: CASSSRTREGETQYF

clone_size: .
v_call: TRBV30
j_call: TRBJ1-1
d_call: .
cdr3_nt: TGTGCCTGGTCAGGGCAGGGGTACACTGAAGCTTTCTTT
cdr3_aa: CAWSGQGYTEAFF

clone_size: .
v_call: TRBV10-2
j_call: TRBJ2-5
d_call: TRBD2
cdr3_nt: TGCGCCAGCAGTGGGATTAGCGGGGGAGAGACCCAGTACTTC
cdr3_aa: CASSGISGGETQYF

clone_size: .
v_call: TRBV27
j_call: TRBJ2-2
d_call: .
cdr3_nt: TGTGCCAGCAGTTTGGAGCCAAACACCGGGGAGCTGTTTTTT
cdr3_aa: CASSLEPNTGELFF

clone_size: .
v_call: TRBV9
j_call: TRBJ1-4
d_call: .
cdr3_nt: TGTGCCAGCAGCGTAGGAGGGGGAACAACTAATGAAAAACTGTTTTTT
cdr3_aa: CASSVGGGTTNEKLFF

clone_size: .
v_call: TRBV6-5
j_call: TRBJ2-1
d_call: TRBD1
cdr3_nt: TGTGCCACCCGAGCAGGGACAGGGGCCTACAATGAGCAGTTCTTC
cdr3_aa: CATRAGTGAYNEQFF

clone_size: few
v_call: TRBV7-2
j_call: TRBJ2-7
d_call: .
cdr3_nt: TGTGCCAGCAGCTCCAGCTCGGGGAGTTGGGAGCAGTACTTC
cdr3_aa: CASSSSSGSWEQYF

clone_size: few
v_call: TRBV7-9
j_call: TRBJ1-2
d_call: .
cdr3_nt: TGTGCCAGCAGCCTCGGACAGTCAGGCTACACCTTC
cdr3_aa: CASSLGQSGYTF

clone_size: once
v_call: TRBV5-1
j_call: TRBJ2-7
d_call: .
cdr3_nt: TGCGCCAGCAGCTTGGAGGGCGCGGCGGGGACCTCCTACGAGCAGTACTTC
cdr3_aa: CASSLEGAAGTSYEQYF

clone_size: .
v_call: TRBV7-9
j_call: TRBJ2-7
d_call: TRBD1
cdr3_nt: TGTGCCAGCAGCTCAATTAACAGGGGTCCCGAGCAGTACTTC
cdr3_aa: CASSSINRGPEQYF

clone_size: .
v_call: TRBV5-1
j_call: TRBJ2-2
d_call: TRBD2
cdr3_nt: TGCGCCAGCAGCTTGGAGGCGGGAGGGCCTGACACCGGGGAGCTGTTTTTT
cdr3_aa: CASSLEAGGPDTGELFF

clone_size: .
v_call: TRBV14
j_call: TRBJ2-7
d_call: .
cdr3_nt: TGTGCCAGCAGCCAAGAGCCGGACTCCTACGAGCAGTACTTC
cdr3_aa: CASSQEPDSYEQYF